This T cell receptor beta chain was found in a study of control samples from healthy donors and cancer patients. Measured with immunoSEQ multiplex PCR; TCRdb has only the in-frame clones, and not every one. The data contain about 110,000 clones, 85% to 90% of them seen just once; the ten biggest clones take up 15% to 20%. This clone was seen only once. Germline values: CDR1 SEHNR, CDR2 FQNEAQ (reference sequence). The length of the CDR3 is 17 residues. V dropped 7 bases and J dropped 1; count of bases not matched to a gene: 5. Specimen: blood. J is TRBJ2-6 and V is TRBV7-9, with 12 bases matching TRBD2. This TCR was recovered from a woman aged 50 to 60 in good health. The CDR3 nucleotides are TGTGCCAGCAATCGACTAGCGGGAGAATCTGGGGCCAACGTCCTGACTTTC. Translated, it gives CASNRLAGESGANVLTF.